This T cell receptor beta chain appears in the sequencing data of a study of graft-versus-host responses after intestinal transplantation. Study as a whole: The recipients all started with anti-thymocyte globulin induction and then took tacrolimus and steroids for about three years. Study results and caveats: There were GvH clones found in recipient marrow, and some of them appeared first in ileum or blood.

Only in-frame clones appear in the TCRdb table, and some are missing; sequencing was by immunoSEQ multiplex PCR. The table lists 95,000 to 150,000 clones, just under 95% of them singletons, with 0.09% to 0.15% in the top ten. This CDR3 contains 14 residues. The germline CDR1 and CDR2 sequences are SGDLS and YYNGEE. With V trimmed by 4 bases and J by 5 bases, 1 base remained unmatched. This clone appeared once. Its antigen is as yet unknown. The chain uses TRBV9 and TRBJ2-1; the match to TRBD2 covers 12 bases. The starting material was unstimulated CD4+ T cells sorted from spleen or lymph node cells, obtained before intestinal transplant. This TCR came from a human donor who received an intestinal transplant. In DNA, the CDR3 is TGTGCCAGCAGCAGGACTAGCGGGAACAATGAGCAGTTCTTC. It specifies CASSRTSGNNEQFF.